Sequencing of this TCR beta chain was carried out in a study of CD8+ T cells in alopecia areata. About the study: Patients received oral tofacitinib, 5 to 10 mg twice daily, for moderate-to-severe alopecia areata.

This CDR3 has 14 residues. Trimming removed 4 bases from V and 5 bases from J, with 18 bases in between. Germline CDR1 and CDR2: GTSNPN and SVGIG (reference sequence). Specimens obtained from alopecia areata patients comprised lesional scalp punch biopsies and peripheral blood. The sorting of PBMCs gave CD4+ and CD8+ T cells. In the case of this clone: As yet, its antigen is unknown.

cDNA reverse transcribed from extracted RNA served as the sequencing template. This table comes from immunoSEQ multiplex PCR, and its TCRdb copy is limited to in-frame clones, with some not included. Altogether 140,000 to 150,000 clones are present, more than 45% being singletons, with the ten largest covering approximately 6.6%. Study-wide results and limits: More clonal than normal scalp was lesional scalp, particularly alopecia totalis/universalis.

The chain carries TRBV30 and TRBJ2-7; D is perhaps TRBD1 (5 bases). Material: CD4+ T cells sorted from blood. This TCR was sampled from a human donor with alopecia areata. This CDR3 is CAWNSGRELDEQYF. CDR3 bases: TGTGCCTGGAATTCCGGCAGGGAATTGGACGAGCAGTACTTC.